This TCR beta chain is from a study of blood T cell repertoires in COVID-19 (dated by TCRdb to the early 2020s). Regarding the complete study: Samples covering the acute and convalescent phases of COVID-19 were provided by collaborators in the United States, Italy and Spain. The sample metadata nearly always contained a de-identified subject ID, COVID-19 status, age in years and sex. The prospective study material was composed of cDNA or gDNA derived from T cells, B-cell-depleted T cells, or PBMCs. The samples were drawn from two sources: the first 160 participants of the ongoing ImmuneRACE study, and over 950 subjects contributed by 6 global collaborators. Subjects who had been exposed to COVID-19, were actively infected with it, or had recovered from it provided the deeply sampled blood TCRbeta repertoires that made up the dataset. Where available, HLA class I and class II types were taken from metadata supplied by the sample provider and were not determined by assay-based typing. A freely available public database, intended as a resource for researchers studying the immune response to SARS-CoV-2, is where the repertoires were released. Study-wide findings and limitations: The amount of clinical and demographic metadata varied by source and participant and was provided uncurated.

Collaborating institutions collected whole blood in K2EDTA tubes following their own protocols. For TCRbeta analysis, collaborators shipped samples in one of three forms: frozen whole blood, isolated PBMCs, or DNA extracted from either of those sample types. TCRbeta CDR3 regions were amplified from genomic DNA using the immunoSEQ Assay, a bias-controlled multiplex PCR. Processing in the source paper ran as follows. The number of nucleated cells in each sample was estimated by amplification of reference gene primers within the assay. Sequence reads were collapsed and filtered to measure the absolute abundance of every unique TCRbeta CDR3 rearrangement. For each sample, productive Simpson clonality was calculated as the square root of Simpson's diversity index across productive rearrangements. Imported from immuneACCESS, the table was reduced by TCRdb to in-frame sequences with V and J called. These copies leave out some clones; in studies compared against another copy, an unresolved V gene accounts for under half, and the cause of the remainder is not known. V and J calls and clone size follow that table, whereas D and trimming were derived from the DNA. For this sample the table gives roughly 250,000 clones, of which approximately 84% were detected only once. The ten top clones hold 8.6% of the sample.

CDR1 and CDR2 were assigned from the germline V gene (reference sequence) as PRHDT and FYEKMQ. Including the terminal cysteine and phenylalanine, the CDR3 comprises 16 residues. The kept DNA is CDR3 alone, 48 bases in frame from the first base. Trimming takes 2 bases off V and 6 bases off J; junction bases not matched to a gene: 7. Details on this clone: Its antigen is unknown. No clone much larger than this one lies a single base away; base qualities are absent.

The source is a human donor in a cohort sampled during active COVID-19. Source material: peripheral blood. Recombination linked TRBV13 to TRBJ2-7; TRBD2 aligns with 13 central bases. For the CDR3, the sequence is CASSLRGTSGVLEQYF. The DNA reads TGTGCCAGCAGCTTACGTGGGACTAGCGGGGTTCTCGAGCAGTACTTC. Beyond the CDR3, the reference TRBV13 and TRBJ2-7 genes provide the residues; the full variable domain reads: AAGVIQSPRHLIKEKRETATLKCYPIPRHDTVYWYQQGPGQDPQFLISFYEKMQSDKGSIPDRFSAQQFSDYHSELNMSSLELGDSALYFCASSLRGTSGVLEQYFGPGTRLTVT.